The 24 T cell receptor beta chains listed next were all sequenced from one sample in a study of blood T cell repertoires in COVID-19. The protocol was immunoSEQ multiplex PCR, while the TCRdb copy is restricted to in-frame clones and leaves out a portion. The top ten hold over 4% of the sample, which has about 150,000 clones, 87% seen once. Sequences were obtained from PBMCs or T cells enriched from blood (not recorded which). Receptor source: a woman aged 40 to 50 who had been exposed to COVID-19.

The chain joins TRBV4-1 to TRBJ1-1, with D hard to call. This CDR3 has 13 amino acids. Germline values: CDR1 MGHRA, CDR2 YSYEKL. With 1 base removed from V and 1 base from J, the gap between germline ends came to 4 bases. The CDR3, as DNA: TGCGCCAGCAGCCAAGCCGGGAACACTGAAGCTTTCTTT. It yields the protein CASSQAGNTEAFF.

J is TRBJ2-3 and V is TRBV5-1; TRBD2 aligns across 9 bases. CDR3 length: 15 residues. Trimming cost V 0 bases and J 6 bases; bases outside gene matches: 5. The germline gives CDR1 SGHRS, CDR2 YFSETQ. The CDR3 here is CASSLAVAGADTQYF. CDR3 DNA sequence: TGCGCCAGCAGCTTGGCCGTAGCGGGGGCGGATACGCAGTATTTT. Using reference TRBV5-1 and TRBJ2-3 for the parts outside the CDR3, the full variable domain is KAGVTQTPRYLIKTRGQQVTLSCSPISGHRSVSWYQQTPGQGLQFLFEYFSETQRNKGNFPGRFSGRQFSNSRSEMNVSTLELGDSALYLCASSLAVAGADTQYFGPGTRLTVL.

This chain connects TRBV19 to TRBJ1-2; no reliable D call. Germline CDR1 reads LNHDA; CDR2 reads SQIVND (reference sequence). CDR3 length equals 15 residues. V was shortened by 9 bases and J by 3 bases, with 20 bases between the two germline ends. CDR3 nucleotide sequence: TGTGCCAGCCGGGGAAAGCACTTCATTGACTATGGCTACACCTTC. This translates into CASRGKHFIDYGYTF.

The chain combines TRBV7-9 with TRBJ2-5; 11 nucleotides agree with TRBD2. V lost 4 bases to trimming and J lost 0 bases; unmatched junction nucleotides: 13. Germline-derived CDR1 and CDR2 are SEHNR and FQNEAQ (reference sequence). There are 19 residues in the CDR3. The CDR3 DNA reads TGTGCCAGCAGCTCCGGGACTAGCGGTTCTCGAGCGTACCAAGAGACCCAGTACTTC. Its protein is CASSSGTSGSRAYQETQYF.

V gene TRBV2 combines with J gene TRBJ2-7; 13 nucleotides match TRBD2. The CDR3 covers 14 residues. The V gene end was trimmed by 6 bases and the J gene end by 6 bases; junction bases not matched to a gene: 5. Germline V gives CDR1 SNHLY, CDR2 FYNNEI. CDR3 amino acids: CASRLLAGGPEQYF. Here the CDR3 DNA reads TGTGCCAGCAGGCTACTAGCGGGGGGGCCCGAGCAGTACTTC.

The chain recombines TRBV2 with TRBJ1-2, with 9 bases that match TRBD1. This CDR3 region has 14 residues. After removal of 4 bases from V and 5 bases from J, the junction contained 5 bases not matched to a gene. Germline CDR1 SNHLY, CDR2 FYNNEI. The CDR3 DNA reads TGTGCCAGCAGTGTGACCGACAGGGGGTATGGCTACACCTTC. Translation gives CASSVTDRGYGYTF.

The chain is built from TRBV11-2 and TRBJ2-1, with 7 bases aligning to TRBD1. Germline CDR1 is SGHAT and CDR2 is FQNNGV. Unmatched junction bases numbered 6, after V lost 3 bases and J lost 7 bases. CDR3 length: 14 amino acids. CDR3 loop: CASSLTQGKNEQFF. Here the CDR3 DNA reads TGTGCCAGCAGCTTGACACAGGGGAAAAATGAGCAGTTCTTC.

V is TRBV6-5 and J is TRBJ2-3, with D perhaps matching TRBD2 (6 bases). The CDR3 consists of 13 residues. Trimming took off 7 bases at V and 0 bases at J, with 8 bases between the two ends. Germline V gene sequence: CDR1 MNHEY, CDR2 SVGAGI. CDR3 sequence reads: CASTGTSTDTQYF. CDR3 nucleotides: TGTGCCAGCACAGGGACTAGCACAGATACGCAGTATTTT.

This clone has more than one count but fewer than ten. This chain links TRBV4-1 with TRBJ2-6, with D possibly matching TRBD2 (6 bases). The CDR3 sequence is 16 residues long. With 1 base removed from V and 0 bases from J, the gap between germline ends came to 7 bases. The V gene's germline CDR1 is MGHRA and CDR2 YSYEKL. The CDR3 sequence: CASSQAGGSGANVLTF. CDR3 nucleotides: TGCGCCAGCAGCCAAGCCGGGGGCTCTGGGGCCAACGTCCTGACTTTC.

The V and J genes are TRBV7-9 and TRBJ2-7; D is unclear. This CDR3 comprises 12 residues. CDR1 and CDR2 from the germline V gene are SEHNR and FQNEAQ (reference sequence). V was shortened by 5 bases and J by 1 base, with 6 bases between the two germline ends. This CDR3 reads CASSRQSYEQYF. The CDR3, as DNA: TGTGCCAGCAGCCGCCAGTCCTACGAGCAGTACTTC.

This rearrangement joins TRBV10-3 to TRBJ2-1; 10 nucleotides align to TRBD1. The V gene end was trimmed by 6 bases and the J gene end by 2 bases; junction bases not matched to a gene: 1. The V gene's germline CDR1 is ENHRY and CDR2 SYGVKD. This CDR3 region has 14 residues. CDR3 nucleotide sequence: TGTGCCATCAGCGGGACAGGGGCCTACAATGAGCAGTTCTTC. It translates to CAISGTGAYNEQFF.

The chain employs TRBV3-1 (or the pseudogene TRBV3-2) and TRBJ2-3, with no clear D. V lost 0 bases and J 2 bases, leaving 9 bases between the germline ends. The CDR3 spans 15 residues. Germline V lookup: CDR1 LGHDT, CDR2 YNNKEL (reference sequence). The DNA for the CDR3 is TGTGCCAGCAGCCAAGAGGCGGATGTCACAGATACGCAGTATTTT. It is translated as CASSQEADVTDTQYF.

The chain combines TRBV4-3 with TRBJ1-1; maybe TRBD1 (6 bases). From germline, CDR1 is LGHNA and CDR2 YSLEER. The germline V and J ends were trimmed by 0 bases and 4 bases, with 12 bases remaining between them. The CDR3 runs 15 residues. CDR3 nucleotide sequence: TGCGCCAGCAGCCAAGACAGGGGTTCGGGCACTGAAGCTTTCTTT. Translating gives CASSQDRGSGTEAFF.

The V gene is TRBV19, the J gene TRBJ1-5, with TRBD1 matching over 9 bases. CDR3 size: 16 residues. Germline V gene data show CDR1 as LNHDA and CDR2 as SQIVND (reference sequence). Unmatched junction bases numbered 9, after V lost 9 bases and J lost 0 bases. The CDR3 DNA follows: TGTGCCAGCCAGGGACAGGGTGAGGGTAGCAATCAGCCCCAGCATTTT. This codes for CASQGQGEGSNQPQHF.

The chain is built from TRBV19 and TRBJ1-1; D is perhaps TRBD1 (5 bases). Germline assignment: CDR1 LNHDA and CDR2 SQIVND (reference sequence). The CDR3 runs to 13 residues. V lost 10 bases and J lost 5, with 17 bases in between. As DNA, the CDR3 is TGTGCCACCTCGCAGGGAGGAGGAACTGAAGCTTTCTTT. Translation gives CATSQGGGTEAFF.

This clone was counted only a few times. This chain links TRBV6-5 with TRBJ2-7; TRBD1 is a possible D gene (6 bases). The CDR3 covers 12 residues. Trimming removed 5 bases from V and 9 bases from J, with 14 bases in between. Germline CDR1 reads MNHEY; CDR2 reads SVGAGI. CDR3 in amino acids: CASSQQGSPQYF. The DNA of the CDR3 is TGTGCCAGCAGTCAACAGGGTAGTCCGCAGTACTTC.

This rearrangement joins TRBV27 to TRBJ1-1; D not resolved. This CDR3 spans 14 amino acids. Germline CDR1 is MNHEY and CDR2 is SMNVEV (reference sequence). V lost 8 bases and J 4 bases, leaving 17 bases between the germline ends. The CDR3 here is CASQSLGRPTEAFF. The CDR3 nucleotides are TGTGCCAGCCAATCGCTCGGGAGACCCACTGAAGCTTTCTTT.

This clone was seen just once. The chain is built from TRBV6-2 or TRBV6-3 and TRBJ2-2; D perhaps matches TRBD2 (6 bases). V lost 6 bases and J lost 5, with 22 bases in between. The CDR3 has 17 amino acids. Germline CDR1 reads MNHEY; CDR2 reads SVGEGT. The CDR3 here is CASSPRFRRDPTGELFF. In DNA form, the CDR3 reads TGTGCCAGCAGCCCCAGGTTCAGGCGGGACCCTACCGGGGAGCTGTTTTTT.

V usage is TRBV5-1 and J usage is TRBJ2-4; D is uncertain. The germline V gene encodes CDR1 SGHRS and CDR2 YFSETQ. Trimming shortened V by 4 bases and J by 5 bases, and 4 bases separated the two germline ends. There are 11 residues in the CDR3. The CDR3 sequence is CASSAENIQYF. For the CDR3, the DNA is TGCGCCAGCAGCGCGGAAAACATTCAGTACTTC.

The chain employs TRBV19 and TRBJ1-2; 7 nucleotides agree with TRBD1. Germline-derived CDR1 and CDR2 are LNHDA and SQIVND (reference sequence). V dropped 1 base and J dropped 1; count of bases not matched to a gene: 3. This CDR3 is 15 amino acids long. The CDR3 nucleotides are TGTGCCAGTAGTATAGCGGGACAGAGTAACTATGGCTACACCTTC. Its translation is CASSIAGQSNYGYTF.

This chain uses TRBV12-5 with TRBJ1-1; perhaps TRBD1 as D (6 bases). Germline values: CDR1 LGHNT, CDR2 FRNRAP. There are 12 residues in the CDR3. V was cut by 6 bases and J by 7 bases, with 12 bases left in between. The CDR3 reads CASGGAVSEAFF. Here the CDR3 DNA reads TGTGCTAGTGGGGGGGCGGTCAGTGAAGCTTTCTTT.

Here the CDR3 DNA reads TGTGCCAGCAGTGTTGGGACAGGAAGGGGAGAGACCCAGTACTTC. Its translation: CASSVGTGRGETQYF. This chain links TRBV27 with TRBJ2-5, with 8 bases identical to TRBD1. Germline lookup yields CDR1 MNHEY and CDR2 SMNVEV (reference sequence). The CDR3 is 15 residues long. The V and J ends lost 5 bases and 4 bases, in that order; junction bases with no gene match: 9.

The rearrangement links TRBV29-1 to TRBJ1-1, with D perhaps matching TRBD1 (5 bases). The V end lost 2 bases, the J end lost 5 bases, and 15 bases lay between the germline ends. Germline-derived CDR1 and CDR2 are SQVTM and ANQGSEA. The CDR3 covers 14 residues. The CDR3 here is CSVEYSQGGTEAFF. DNA for the CDR3: TGCAGCGTTGAATATTCTCAGGGAGGTACTGAAGCTTTCTTT.

This clone was recorded once. The V call is TRBV3-1 (or the pseudogene TRBV3-2), the J call TRBJ2-1, with D possibly matching TRBD2 (5 bases). Germline assignment: CDR1 LGHDT and CDR2 YNNKEL (reference sequence). This CDR3 has 16 residues. V shed 1 base and J shed 3 bases, with 13 bases lying between them. The CDR3 spells CASSQGLYSGYNEQFF. DNA of the CDR3: TGTGCCAGCAGCCAAGGTCTGTACAGCGGCTACAATGAGCAGTTCTTC.